The 8 T cell receptor beta chains below come from one sample, sequenced in a study of CD8 T cells in ankylosing spondylitis. TCRdb re-analysed the 5' RACE reads in MiXCR, keeping a single row per CDR3 protein. The data hold roughly 450,000 distinct CDR3 sequences, with 25% to 30% observed a single time. No cognate antigen is known for these TCRs. Broader study findings: A TCR beta motif of 7 or 8 highly homologous variants appeared characteristic of ankylosing spondylitis blood.

The sample consisted of blood, either unsorted or a sorted T cell fraction (not recorded which). These receptors came from a male donor with ankylosing spondylitis.

This rearrangement joins TRBV20-1 to TRBJ1-4; a possible D gene is TRBD1 (6 bases). The germline V gene encodes CDR1 DFQATT and CDR2 SNEGSKA (reference sequence). V was shortened by 0 bases and J by 0 bases, with 8 bases between the two germline ends. CDR3 length: 15 amino acids. The CDR3 DNA reads as TGCAGTGCTAGAGAGAACAGGGCAACTAATGAAAAACTGTTTTTT. This translates into CSARENRATNEKLFF.

This clonotype showed up just a few times. The chain recombines TRBV7-2 with TRBJ2-3; 15 nucleotides match TRBD2. V gave up 5 bases and J gave up 5 bases; unmatched junction bases: 2. This CDR3 contains 15 residues. Germline-derived CDR1 and CDR2 are SGHTA and FQGNSA. This CDR3 reads CASSRTSGRVDTQYF. The DNA of the CDR3 is TGTGCCAGCAGCCGGACTAGCGGGAGGGTAGATACGCAGTATTTT.

This clonotype was detected only a few times. The rearrangement joins TRBV2 to TRBJ2-1; maybe TRBD2 (6 bases). The CDR3 extends over 13 amino acids. The germline gives CDR1 SNHLY, CDR2 FYNNEI. V lost 6 bases and J 3 bases, leaving 9 bases between the germline ends. The CDR3 loop is CASSAGFYNEQFF. DNA of the CDR3: TGTGCCAGCAGCGCGGGGTTCTACAATGAGCAGTTCTTC.

This chain links TRBV7-2 with TRBJ1-1; D is possibly TRBD1 (5 bases). This CDR3 is 14 amino acids long. Germline V gives CDR1 SGHTA, CDR2 FQGNSA. The V and J ends lost 0 bases and 4 bases respectively, with 9 bases between them. CDR3 sequence: CASSLAGEVTEAFF. CDR3 in DNA: TGTGCCAGCAGCTTAGCAGGGGAGGTCACTGAAGCTTTCTTT.

This clonotype has a count of ten or more. The chain links TRBV24-1 to TRBJ2-1, with TRBD2 identical over 7 bases. The CDR3 has 11 residues. Looked up from germline, CDR1 is KGHDR and CDR2 is SFDVKD. The V segment lost 9 bases and the J segment 16 bases; nucleotides outside the gene matches: 11. The CDR3, as DNA: TGTGCCACCGGGACCGGACTAGGTTACTTCTTC. Translated, it gives CATGTGLGYFF.

CDR3 sequence reads: CAIRPPAGWDNEQFF. As DNA, the CDR3 is TGTGCCATCAGGCCCCCAGCGGGGTGGGACAATGAGCAGTTCTTC. This rearrangement joins TRBV10-3 to TRBJ2-1; 7 bases agree with TRBD2. This CDR3 has 15 residues. The V gene end was trimmed by 6 bases and the J gene end by 5 bases; junction bases not matched to a gene: 10. Germline assignment: CDR1 ENHRY and CDR2 SYGVKD.

The chain links TRBV5-1 to TRBJ2-3; D may be TRBD2 (5 bases). CDR3 length equals 15 residues. The germline V gene has CDR1 SGHRS and CDR2 YFSETQ. V shed 1 base and J shed 4 bases, with 13 bases lying between them. The CDR3 sequence is CASSLWGSDPDTQYF. The CDR3 DNA reads as TGCGCCAGCAGCTTGTGGGGTAGCGACCCAGATACGCAGTATTTT. Full variable domain (remainder filled in from reference TRBV5-1 and TRBJ2-3): KAGVTQTPRYLIKTRGQQVTLSCSPISGHRSVSWYQQTPGQGLQFLFEYFSETQRNKGNFPGRFSGRQFSNSRSEMNVSTLELGDSALYLCASSLWGSDPDTQYFGPGTRLTVL.

The chain carries TRBV7-9 and TRBJ1-1; D might be TRBD1 (6 bases). The CDR3 contains 13 residues. Germline V lookup: CDR1 SEHNR, CDR2 FQNEAQ (reference sequence). Trimming stripped 1 base from V and 10 bases from J, with 13 bases between. DNA for the CDR3: TGTGCCAGCAGCTTAGAAGGGGGTCTAGCAGCTTTCTTT. This translates into CASSLEGGLAAFF.